The clone carrying this TCR beta chain was detected once. Antigen unknown. Using immunoSEQ multiplex PCR, the repertoire was profiled, and TCRdb retains in-frame clones only, with some absent. This sample has 110,000 to 150,000 clones, with approximately 90% found just once. The V and J ends lost 8 bases and 8 bases, in that order; junction bases with no gene match: 0. The germline V gene has CDR1 MRHNA and CDR2 SNTAGT. The CDR3 contains 11 residues. These data are taken from a study of T cell responses to AZD1222 COVID-19 vaccine. Broader study findings: At baseline, just 6 or 7 AZD1222 recipients tested seropositive. Scientists sampled the repertoires only once the peak T cell response had passed. Unmutated variant regions are reportedly the target of nearly half of TCRs that are spike-specific.

This chain joins TRBV6-4 and TRBJ2-1, with 10 bases matching TRBD1. The sequence was collected from an adult in good health. The specimen comprised peripheral blood, sampled on day 0 of AZD1222 vaccination. The CDR3 DNA is TGTGCCAGCGGACAGGGGGATGAGCAGTTCTTC. Its translation: CASGQGDEQFF.